This passage covers 14 T cell receptor beta chains from one sample sequenced in a study of blood T cell repertoires in COVID-19 (TCRdb year 2020). Libraries came from the immunoSEQ multiplex PCR assay. Imported from immuneACCESS, the table was reduced by TCRdb to in-frame sequences with V and J called. These copies leave out some clones; in studies compared against another copy, an unresolved V gene accounts for under half, and the cause of the remainder is not known. The sample records about 330,000 clones, roughly 87% of which are singletons. The top ten constitute 9.5% to 10% of the sample. Sequencing was done on a sample of peripheral blood. The receptors stem from a young man with COVID-19, enrolled during active disease.

The rearrangement joins TRBV27 to TRBJ2-2; D is possibly TRBD1 (6 bases). Germline V CDR1 and CDR2: MNHEY, SMNVEV (reference sequence). The CDR3 extends over 15 amino acids. The V end lost 0 bases, the J end lost 5 bases, and 10 bases lay between the germline ends. CDR3 sequence: CASSLSVQGTGELFF. Written as DNA, the CDR3 is TGTGCCAGCAGTTTATCAGTTCAGGGGACCGGGGAGCTGTTTTTT.

The chain uses TRBV4-3 and TRBJ2-7; 7 bases are a match to TRBD1. Trimming cost V 3 bases and J 1 base; bases outside gene matches: 6. The CDR3 has 15 residues. Germline-derived CDR1 and CDR2 are LGHNA and YSLEER. As DNA, the CDR3 is TGCGCCAGCAGCCACGGGACAGTTGGATCCTACGAGCAGTACTTC. Translated: CASSHGTVGSYEQYF.

The rearrangement uses TRBV9 and TRBJ2-7, with TRBD2 identical over 12 bases. CDR3 length equals 14 residues. Germline CDR1 and CDR2: SGDLS and YYNGEE. Losses at the gene ends were 6 bases for V and 8 bases for J; bases not matched to a gene: 9. CDR3 DNA: TGTGCCAGCATCTCACCGGGACTAGCGGGCCAGCAGTACTTC. Translated: CASISPGLAGQQYF. Supplemented by reference TRBV9 and TRBJ2-7, the full variable domain reads DSGVTQTPKHLITATGQRVTLRCSPRSGDLSVYWYQQSLDQGLQFLIQYYNGEERAKGNILERFSAQQFPDLHSELNLSSLELGDSALYFCASISPGLAGQQYFGPGTRLTVT.

The chain is built from TRBV9 and TRBJ1-5; perhaps TRBD1 as D (5 bases). Per the germline V gene, CDR1 is SGDLS and CDR2 is YYNGEE. The CDR3 spans 17 residues. Deletions cut 3 bases from V and 1 base from J, with 17 bases between. The CDR3 coding sequence is TGTGCCAGCAGCGCCGGGGGATATGCCACCAGCAATCAGCCCCAGCATTTT. This gives the protein CASSAGGYATSNQPQHF.

This chain connects TRBV7-9 to TRBJ1-2; D is unresolved. The CDR3 sequence is 13 residues long. V was clipped by 3 bases and J by 1 base, with 6 bases between them. Germline CDR1 SEHNR, CDR2 FQNEAQ (reference sequence). The CDR3 loop is CASSFGLNYGYTF. The CDR3 DNA reads as TGTGCCAGCAGCTTCGGACTTAACTATGGCTACACCTTC.

The chain combines TRBV7-9 with TRBJ2-3; D might be TRBD1 (5 bases). This CDR3 has 14 amino acids. Germline CDR1 is SEHNR and CDR2 is FQNEAQ (reference sequence). The ends were cut back, 5 bases at V and 0 bases at J, with 9 bases in the middle. The CDR3 is CASSPRQSTDTQYF. The CDR3 DNA follows: TGTGCCAGCAGCCCTAGACAGAGCACAGATACGCAGTATTTT. Complete variable domain (other parts from reference TRBV7-9 and TRBJ2-3): DTGVSQNPRHKITKRGQNVTFRCDPISEHNRLYWYRQTLGQGPEFLTYFQNEAQLEKSRLLSDRFSAERPKGSFSTLEIQRTEQGDSAMYLCASSPRQSTDTQYFGPGTRLTVL.

The chain combines TRBV6-5 with TRBJ2-2; 12 positions match TRBD2. CDR3 length: 16 amino acids. J gave up 4 bases and V 0 bases, and 0 bases lay outside the gene matches. Per germline, CDR1 MNHEY and CDR2 SVGAGI. CDR3 in DNA: TGTGCCAGCAGTTACTCGACTAGCGGGAGCACCGGGGAGCTGTTTTTT. Translated, it gives CASSYSTSGSTGELFF.

V is TRBV28 and J is TRBJ1-3; 7 nucleotides line up with TRBD1. The germline V gene encodes CDR1 MDHEN and CDR2 SYDVKM. The CDR3 consists of 16 residues. V dropped 8 bases and J dropped 0; count of bases not matched to a gene: 10. CDR3: CASFQQGPSSGNTIYF. As DNA, the CDR3 is TGTGCCAGCTTTCAACAGGGGCCAAGCTCTGGAAACACCATATATTTT.

The chain couples TRBV14 to TRBJ1-1; TRBD1 is a possible D gene (6 bases). Trimming took 4 bases from V and 4 from J, leaving 13 bases between them. CDR1 and CDR2 (germline): SGHDN, FVKESK. The CDR3 is 14 amino acids. The CDR3 nucleotides read TGTGCCAGCAGCCTCCAGGGGTACGTCACTGAAGCTTTCTTT. Amino acids: CASSLQGYVTEAFF.

Only one count was recorded for this clone. The chain carries TRBV7-3 and TRBJ2-3; D perhaps matches TRBD2 (6 bases). The germline V and J ends were trimmed by 5 bases and 2 bases, with 20 bases remaining between them. The CDR3 has 17 amino acids. Germline V gives CDR1 SGHTA, CDR2 FQGTGA. In DNA form, the CDR3 reads TGTGCCAGCAGCCCGCGGGGCAGGGAGTGGGACACAGATACGCAGTATTTT. Residues: CASSPRGREWDTDTQYF.

The rearrangement links TRBV27 to TRBJ2-7; D not resolved. CDR3 size: 15 residues. Germline V gene sequence: CDR1 MNHEY, CDR2 SMNVEV (reference sequence). V dropped 5 bases and J dropped 1 base, with 15 bases sitting between them. For the CDR3, the DNA is TGTGCCAGCAGTCGTCGACCCCGAGGATCCTACGAGCAGTACTTC. Its protein is CASSRRPRGSYEQYF.

The chain joins TRBV29-1 to TRBJ2-7; 8 nucleotides agree with TRBD1. V trimming: 7 bases; J trimming: 2 bases; junction bases outside the gene matches: 7. Germline-derived CDR1 and CDR2 are SQVTM and ANQGSEA. CDR3 length: 13 residues. The CDR3 DNA is TGCAGCGCGCGGACAGGGTTTACCTACGAGCAGTACTTC. This codes for CSARTGFTYEQYF.

The chain employs TRBV28 and TRBJ2-7; 7 bases are shared with TRBD1. The germline gives CDR1 MDHEN, CDR2 SYDVKM. CDR3 size: 15 residues. V lost 2 bases and J lost 6; bases outside the gene matches: 10. The CDR3 region is CASSLRQGVLIEQYF. CDR3 DNA sequence: TGTGCCAGCAGTTTACGGCAGGGGGTTCTAATCGAGCAGTACTTC.

The chain joins TRBV7-3 to TRBJ2-2; 7 bases map to TRBD2. Per germline, CDR1 SGHTA and CDR2 FQGTGA. The CDR3 is 16 amino acids. The V gene end was trimmed by 4 bases and the J gene end by 7 bases; junction bases not matched to a gene: 12. Here the CDR3 reads CASSSRGAGRGGELFF. Written as DNA, the CDR3 is TGTGCCAGCAGCTCCCGGGGCGCAGGGAGGGGCGGGGAGCTGTTTTTT.